Each of the 6 T cell receptor beta chains below was sequenced from the same sample in a study of blood T cell repertoires in COVID-19 (TCRdb year 2020). Receptor amplification or capture employed the immunoSEQ multiplex PCR assay. This is the immuneACCESS table as TCRdb keeps it, with only in-frame sequences that have V and J called. A part of the clones is gone; compared with another copy, unresolved V genes explain less than half, and the rest is unexplained. The sample yields approximately 290,000 clones; approximately 83% were counted once. Of the sample, 4% to 4.5% falls within the top ten clones. What was sequenced was PBMCs or T cells enriched from blood (not recorded which). These receptors were collected from a woman aged 30 to 39 who had recovered from COVID-19.

This clone has just one count. CDR3 amino acids: CAISVLSGRGSYEQYF. CDR3 sequence (DNA): TGTGCCATCAGTGTCCTTAGCGGGAGAGGCAGTTACGAGCAGTACTTC. J is TRBJ2-7 and V is TRBV10-3; 9 nucleotides agree with TRBD2. The CDR3 runs 16 residues. V lost 4 bases, J lost 4 bases, and 11 bases stayed unmatched. From germline, CDR1 is ENHRY and CDR2 SYGVKD.

This sequence joins TRBV4-2 and TRBJ1-1; D is uncertain. V gave up 3 bases and J gave up 0 bases, with 14 bases separating them. Germline values: CDR1 LGHNA, CDR2 YNFKEQ. This CDR3 has 16 residues. CDR3 protein: CASSHPSSDMNTEAFF. The CDR3 bases are TGTGCCAGCAGCCACCCCAGTAGCGACATGAACACTGAAGCTTTCTTT.

The rearrangement uses TRBV12-2 and TRBJ2-2; TRBD1 reflects the table's D call only, with no check against the DNA. TRBV12-2 is tagged as a pseudogene. This CDR3 is 17 amino acids long. The CDR3 spells CASRLAPPGQNTGELFF. The CDR3, as DNA: TGTGCAAGTCGCTTAGCACCTCCGGGACAGAACACCGGGGAGCTGTTTTTT.

The J gene is TRBJ1-2, the V gene TRBV11-1; D gene unclear. Trimming took 1 base from V and 4 from J, leaving 13 bases between them. The CDR3 sequence is 15 residues long. Germline assignment: CDR1 SGHAT and CDR2 FQDESV (reference sequence). CDR3 region: CASSLERGAGYGYTF. DNA for the CDR3: TGTGCCAGCAGCTTAGAACGGGGAGCGGGCTATGGCTACACCTTC.

V usage is TRBV5-5 and J usage is TRBJ1-1, with D possibly being TRBD1 (6 bases). The CDR3 is 16 residues long. Trimming left V 5 bases short and J 0 bases short, with 17 bases between. The germline V gene has CDR1 SGHKS and CDR2 YYEKEE (reference sequence). CDR3 sequence: CASRTGSSSMNTEAFF. CDR3 DNA: TGTGCCAGCAGGACAGGATCATCTAGCATGAACACTGAAGCTTTCTTT.

The chain is built from TRBV7-8 and TRBJ1-6, with 11 nucleotides matching TRBD1. Germline CDR1 and CDR2: SGHVS and FQNEAQ. The CDR3 length is 16 residues. V was pared by 1 base and J by 13 bases, with 9 bases of the junction left unmatched. This CDR3 is CASSLGGQGAVEPLHF. DNA of the CDR3: TGTGCCAGCAGCTTAGGCGGACAGGGGGCAGTCGAGCCCCTCCACTTT.